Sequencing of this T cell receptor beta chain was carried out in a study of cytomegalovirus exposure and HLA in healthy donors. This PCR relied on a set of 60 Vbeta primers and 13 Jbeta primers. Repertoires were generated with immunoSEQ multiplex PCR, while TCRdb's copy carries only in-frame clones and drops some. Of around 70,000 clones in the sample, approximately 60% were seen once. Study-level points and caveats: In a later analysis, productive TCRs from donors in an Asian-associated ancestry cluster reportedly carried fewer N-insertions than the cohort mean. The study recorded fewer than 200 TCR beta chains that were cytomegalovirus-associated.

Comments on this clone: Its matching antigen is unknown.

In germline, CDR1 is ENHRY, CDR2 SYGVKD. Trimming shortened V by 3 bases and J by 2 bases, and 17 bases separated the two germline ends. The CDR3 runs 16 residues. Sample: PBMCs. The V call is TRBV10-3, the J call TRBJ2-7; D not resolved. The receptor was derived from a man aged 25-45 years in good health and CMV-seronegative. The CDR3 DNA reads TGTGCCATCAGTGACAACCGGAGCGTGAGGACCTACGAGCAGTACTTC. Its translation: CAISDNRSVRTYEQYF.